This record looks at one T cell receptor (beta chain) sequence and its context. This sample stems from a study of control samples from healthy donors and cancer patients. TCRdb keeps only in-frame clones here, not all; method: immunoSEQ multiplex PCR. The sample contains more than 95,000 clones, roughly 84% of which appear only once. The germline V gene has CDR1 MGHDK and CDR2 SYGVNS. This CDR3 has 14 amino acids. V was shortened by 4 bases and J by 3 bases, with 10 bases between the two germline ends. Sequenced material: blood. The sequence came from a middle-aged man in good health. V and J are TRBV25-1 and TRBJ1-5; no clear D. The DNA for the CDR3 is TGTGCCAGCAGTGGCCGGGGAGTCAATCAGCCCCAGCATTTT. Translation: CASSGRGVNQPQHF.